The T cell receptor (beta chain) described here comes from a study of T cell responses to AZD1222 COVID-19 vaccine. With respect to this clone: Its target is not known.

General study points: The donor group comprised mostly white British people and more females; the analysis possibly underestimated clonal diversity. Nearly half of unique spike-specific TCRs reportedly avoided B.1.351 and B.1.1.7 mutated regions.

Sequenced by immunoSEQ multiplex PCR; TCRdb stores in-frame clones only, minus some. Of 85,000 or so clones in the sample, around 89% were seen once. J was trimmed by 2 bases and V by 5 bases; bases with no gene match: 4. The CDR3 totals 16 residues. CDR1 is MDHEN, CDR2 SYDVKM, per germline. This sequence originates from an adult in good health. The chain combines TRBV28 with TRBJ1-3, with 12 bases that match TRBD1. The sample in question was peripheral blood, obtained on day 0 of AZD1222 vaccination. The CDR3 DNA follows: TGTGCCAGCAGTACCCGGGACAGGGGGCCTGGAAACACCATATATTTT. Its protein product is CASSTRDRGPGNTIYF.